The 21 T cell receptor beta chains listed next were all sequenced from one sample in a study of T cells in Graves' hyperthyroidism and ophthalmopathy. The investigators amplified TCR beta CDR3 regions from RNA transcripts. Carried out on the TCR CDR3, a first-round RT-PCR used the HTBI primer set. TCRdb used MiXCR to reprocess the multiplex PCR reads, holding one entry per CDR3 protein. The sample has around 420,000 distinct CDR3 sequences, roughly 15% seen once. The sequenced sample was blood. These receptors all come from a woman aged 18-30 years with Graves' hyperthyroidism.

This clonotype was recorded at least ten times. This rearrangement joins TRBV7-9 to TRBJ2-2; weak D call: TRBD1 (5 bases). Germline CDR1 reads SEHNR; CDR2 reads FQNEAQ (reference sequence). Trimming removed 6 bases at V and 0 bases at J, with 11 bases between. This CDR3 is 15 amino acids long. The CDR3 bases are TGTGCCAGCAGTGACAGAAATACGAACACCGGGGAGCTGTTTTTT. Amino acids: CASSDRNTNTGELFF.

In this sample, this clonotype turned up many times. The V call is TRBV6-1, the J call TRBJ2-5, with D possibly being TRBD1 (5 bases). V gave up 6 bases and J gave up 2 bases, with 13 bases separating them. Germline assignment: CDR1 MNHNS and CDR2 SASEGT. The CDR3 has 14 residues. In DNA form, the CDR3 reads TGTGCCAGCAGCTTAGACAGCAAGCAAGAGACCCAGTACTTC. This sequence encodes CASSLDSKQETQYF.

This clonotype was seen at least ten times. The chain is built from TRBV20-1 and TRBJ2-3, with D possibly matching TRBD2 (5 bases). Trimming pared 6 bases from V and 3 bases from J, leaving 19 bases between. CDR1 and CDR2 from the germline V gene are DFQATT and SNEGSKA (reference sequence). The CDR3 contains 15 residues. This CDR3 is CSAPAPSGLTDTQYF. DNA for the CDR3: TGCAGTGCACCGGCTCCCAGCGGCCTAACAGATACGCAGTATTTT.

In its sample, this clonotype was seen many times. CDR3 sequence (DNA): TGCGCCAGCACCGAGGGACAGGGGATCTCCTACGAGCAGTACTTC. Protein sequence: CASTEGQGISYEQYF. This rearrangement joins TRBV5-1 to TRBJ2-7, with 10 nucleotides matching TRBD1. V was clipped by 6 bases and J by 0 bases; unmatched bases: 6. From germline, CDR1 is SGHRS and CDR2 YFSETQ. This CDR3 is built from 15 residues.

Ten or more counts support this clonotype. CDR3 bases: TGTGCCAGCACTAATACAGGGTACACTGAAGCTTTCTTT. Translated: CASTNTGYTEAFF. The chain recombines TRBV3-1 with TRBJ1-1; tentatively, D is TRBD1 (6 bases). CDR1 LGHDT and CDR2 YNNKEL come from the germline V gene (reference sequence). The CDR3 is 13 amino acids. V gave up 7 bases and J gave up 3 bases, with 12 bases separating them. The variable domain in full, completed from reference TRBV3-1 and TRBJ1-1, reads DTAVSQTPKYLVTQMGNDKSIKCEQNLGHDTMYWYKQDSKKFLKIMFSYNNKELIINETVPNRFSPKSPDKAHLNLHINSLELGDSAVYFCASTNTGYTEAFFGQGTRLTVV.

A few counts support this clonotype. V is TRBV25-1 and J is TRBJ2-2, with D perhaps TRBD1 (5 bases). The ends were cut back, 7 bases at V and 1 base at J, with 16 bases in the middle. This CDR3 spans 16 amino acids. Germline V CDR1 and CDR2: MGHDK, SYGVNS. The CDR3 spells CASTHMGQGNTGELFF. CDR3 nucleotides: TGTGCCAGCACCCATATGGGCCAGGGGAACACCGGGGAGCTGTTTTTT.

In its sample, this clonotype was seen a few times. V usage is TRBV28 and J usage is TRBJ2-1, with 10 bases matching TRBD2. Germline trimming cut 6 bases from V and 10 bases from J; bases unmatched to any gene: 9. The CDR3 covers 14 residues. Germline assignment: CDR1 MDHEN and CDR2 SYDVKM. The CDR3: CASRPSLAGVEQFF. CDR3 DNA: TGTGCCAGCAGACCTAGCCTAGCGGGAGTGGAGCAGTTCTTC. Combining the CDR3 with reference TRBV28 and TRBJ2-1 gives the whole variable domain DVKVTQSSRYLVKRTGEKVFLECVQDMDHENMFWYRQDPGLGLRLIYFSYDVKMKEKGDIPEGYSVSREKKERFSLILESASTNQTSMYLCASRPSLAGVEQFFGPGTRLTVL.

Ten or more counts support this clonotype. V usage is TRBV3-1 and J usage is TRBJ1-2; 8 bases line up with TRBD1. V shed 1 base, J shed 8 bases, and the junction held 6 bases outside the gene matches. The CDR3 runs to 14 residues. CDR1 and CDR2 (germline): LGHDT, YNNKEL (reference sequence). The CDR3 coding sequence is TGTGCCAGCAGCCAAGGTCAGGGGGCGTGGGGCTACACCTTC. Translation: CASSQGQGAWGYTF.

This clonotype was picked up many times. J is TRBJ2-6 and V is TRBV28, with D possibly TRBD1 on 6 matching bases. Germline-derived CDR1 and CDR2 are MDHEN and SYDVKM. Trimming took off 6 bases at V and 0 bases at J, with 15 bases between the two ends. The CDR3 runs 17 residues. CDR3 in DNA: TGTGCCAGCAGCCCAGACAGGTCGAGCTCTGGGGCCAACGTCCTGACTTTC. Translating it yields CASSPDRSSSGANVLTF.

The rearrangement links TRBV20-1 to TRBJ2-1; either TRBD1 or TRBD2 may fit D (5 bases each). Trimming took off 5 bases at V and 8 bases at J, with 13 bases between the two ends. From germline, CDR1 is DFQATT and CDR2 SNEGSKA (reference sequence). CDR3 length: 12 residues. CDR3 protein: CSAGTGNDEQFF. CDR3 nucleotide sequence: TGCAGTGCTGGGACGGGGAACGATGAGCAGTTCTTC.

CDR3 nucleotides: TGTGCCAGCAACCCGGACGGGGGAGGCTACACCTTC. Its protein product is CASNPDGGGYTF. The chain combines TRBV28 with TRBJ1-2; weak D call: TRBD1 (5 bases). The length of the CDR3 is 12 residues. Germline CDR1 reads MDHEN; CDR2 reads SYDVKM. Trimming removed 7 bases from V and 8 bases from J, with 14 bases in between.

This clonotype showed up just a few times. For the CDR3, the DNA is TGTGCCAGCAGCTTAGGCCCGGACAGACGAAATGAGCAGTTCTTC. Its protein is CASSLGPDRRNEQFF. V is TRBV11-2 and J is TRBJ2-1, with D possibly matching TRBD1 (6 bases). The CDR3 contains 15 residues. V lost 1 base to trimming and J lost 7 bases, with 14 bases between them. Germline lookup yields CDR1 SGHAT and CDR2 FQNNGV. The complete variable domain, with remaining parts taken from reference TRBV11-2 and TRBJ2-1, reads EAGVAQSPRYKIIEKRQSVAFWCNPISGHATLYWYQQILGQGPKLLIQFQNNGVVDDSQLPKDRFSAERLKGVDSTLKIQPAKLEDSAVYLCASSLGPDRRNEQFFGPGTRLTVL.

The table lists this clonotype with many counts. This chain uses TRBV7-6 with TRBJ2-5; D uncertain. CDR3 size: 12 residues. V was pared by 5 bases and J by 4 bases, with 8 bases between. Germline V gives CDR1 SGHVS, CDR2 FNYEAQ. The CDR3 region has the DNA TGTGCCAGCAGCAGATTCGGAGAGACCCAGTACTTC. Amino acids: CASSRFGETQYF.

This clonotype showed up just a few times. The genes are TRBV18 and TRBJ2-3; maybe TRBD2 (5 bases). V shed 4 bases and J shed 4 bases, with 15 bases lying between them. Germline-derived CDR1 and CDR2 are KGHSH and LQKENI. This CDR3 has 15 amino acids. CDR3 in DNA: TGTGCCAGCTCACGAAGCGGAGCCGGGGCAGATACGCAGTATTTT. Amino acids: CASSRSGAGADTQYF.

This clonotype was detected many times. The CDR3 protein is CASTPLAGSTDTQYF. For the CDR3, the DNA is TGTGCCAGCACCCCACTAGCGGGGAGCACAGATACGCAGTATTTT. The chain has TRBV7-8 and TRBJ2-3; 10 nucleotides line up with TRBD2. Germline CDR1 and CDR2: SGHVS and FQNEAQ. The length of the CDR3 is 15 residues. V was clipped by 7 bases and J by 0 bases; unmatched bases: 4.

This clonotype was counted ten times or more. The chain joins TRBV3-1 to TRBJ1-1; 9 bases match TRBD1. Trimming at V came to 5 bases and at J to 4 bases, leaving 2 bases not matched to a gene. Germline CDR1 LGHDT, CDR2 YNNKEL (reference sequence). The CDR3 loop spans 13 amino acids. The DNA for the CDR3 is TGTGCCAGCAGCACAGGGGGCGTCACTGAAGCTTTCTTT. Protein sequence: CASSTGGVTEAFF.

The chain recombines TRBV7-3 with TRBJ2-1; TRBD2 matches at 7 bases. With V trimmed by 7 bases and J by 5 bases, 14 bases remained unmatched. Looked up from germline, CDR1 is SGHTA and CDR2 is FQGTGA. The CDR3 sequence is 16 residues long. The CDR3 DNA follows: TGTGCCAGCACCCTCTCCTTAAGCGGGGTCCACAATGAGCAGTTCTTC. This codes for CASTLSLSGVHNEQFF.

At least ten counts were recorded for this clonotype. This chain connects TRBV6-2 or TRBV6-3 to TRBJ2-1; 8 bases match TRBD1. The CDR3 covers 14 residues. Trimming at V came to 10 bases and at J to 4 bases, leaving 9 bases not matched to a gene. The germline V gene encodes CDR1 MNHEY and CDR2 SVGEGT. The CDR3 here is CATQQGVVYNEQFF. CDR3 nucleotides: TGTGCCACCCAACAGGGGGTGGTGTACAATGAGCAGTTCTTC.

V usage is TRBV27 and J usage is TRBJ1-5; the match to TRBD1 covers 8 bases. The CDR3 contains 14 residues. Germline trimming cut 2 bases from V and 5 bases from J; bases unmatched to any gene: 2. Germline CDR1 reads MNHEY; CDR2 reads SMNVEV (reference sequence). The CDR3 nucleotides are TGTGCCAGCAGTTTAGTCAGGGGGCATCAGCCCCAGCATTTT. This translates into CASSLVRGHQPQHF.

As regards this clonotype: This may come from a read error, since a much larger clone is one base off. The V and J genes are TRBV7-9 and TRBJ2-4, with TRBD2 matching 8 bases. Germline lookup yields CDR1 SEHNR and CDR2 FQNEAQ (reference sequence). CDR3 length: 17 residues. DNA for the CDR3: TGTGCCAGCAGCTTAGATCTAGCGGGCCTAGCCAAAAACATTCAGTGCTTC. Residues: CASSLDLAGLAKNIQCF.

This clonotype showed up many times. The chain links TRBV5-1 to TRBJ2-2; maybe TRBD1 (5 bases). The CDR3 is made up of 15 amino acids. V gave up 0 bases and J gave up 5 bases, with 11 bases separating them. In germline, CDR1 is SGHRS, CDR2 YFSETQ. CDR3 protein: CASSLGYDRTGELFF. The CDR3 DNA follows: TGCGCCAGCAGCTTGGGATACGACAGAACCGGGGAGCTGTTTTTT.